A single sample is the source of the 21 T cell receptor beta chains below, sequenced in a study of spatial heterogeneity in lung cancer (dated by TCRdb to about 2019). This specimen's time point label, per the study, means: sample taken at primary tumor resection. Whole RNA extracted from tumor and nontumor lung tissue, or from cryopreserved PBMC samples, was used for TCR sequencing without cell sorting. The library was built by means of 5' RACE. The instrument given in TCRdb is NextSeq 500. Starting from the raw public reads, TCRdb applied fastp trimming at Q25, assembled clones with MiXCR and retained in-frame beta chains. Merged by CDR3 protein, the rows form single entries marked with the most common genes and DNA. The sample table shows tens of thousands of distinct CDR3 sequences, and 5.2% are seen once. Around 28% of the sample comes from the top ten. The sample was PBMCs, taken at surgery. The origin of the receptors is a female donor with early-stage non-small cell lung cancer.

The sample holds a few counts of this clonotype. The CDR3 DNA follows: TGCGCCAGCAGCTTGGCCCCGAATCAGCCCCAGCATTTT. Translated: CASSLAPNQPQHF. This chain joins TRBV5-1 and TRBJ1-5; the D is unclear. Per germline, CDR1 SGHRS and CDR2 YFSETQ. Trimming stripped 0 bases from V and 4 bases from J, with 5 bases between. The CDR3 covers 13 residues.

This clonotype was recorded at least ten times. V and J are TRBV18 and TRBJ2-3; 9 bases agree with TRBD2. Germline assignment: CDR1 KGHSH and CDR2 LQKENI. The junction had 5 bases not matched to a gene; V was cut back by 3 bases and J by 7 bases. The CDR3 loop spans 14 amino acids. The CDR3 bases are TGTGCCAGCTCACCGAGCGGGAGGTCGAATACGCAGTATTTT. Translated, it gives CASSPSGRSNTQYF.

The rearrangement links TRBV7-2 to TRBJ2-2; TRBD1 is a possible D gene (7 bases). CDR3 size: 16 residues. V gave up 6 bases and J gave up 4 bases, with 18 bases separating them. Germline V gene data show CDR1 as SGHTA and CDR2 as FQGNSA. The CDR3 nucleotides read TGTGCCAGCAGACGAGACAGGGAGGTTAGCACCGGGGAGCTGTTTTTT. Translating it yields CASRRDREVSTGELFF. The variable domain in full, completed from reference TRBV7-2 and TRBJ2-2, reads GAGVSQSPSNKVTEKGKDVELRCDPISGHTALYWYRQSLGQGLEFLIYFQGNSAPDKSGLPSDRFSAERTGGSVSTLTIQRTQQEDSAVYLCASRRDREVSTGELFFGEGSRLTVL.

In this sample, this clonotype turned up many times. The chain uses TRBV9 and TRBJ1-1, with 11 positions matching TRBD1. V was clipped by 3 bases and J by 3 bases; unmatched bases: 7. The CDR3 runs to 16 residues. CDR1 and CDR2 (germline): SGDLS, YYNGEE. CDR3 residues: CASSAGGQGEYTEAFF. In nucleotides, the CDR3 is TGTGCCAGCAGCGCTGGGGGACAGGGGGAATACACTGAAGCTTTCTTT. Filled out from reference TRBV9 and TRBJ1-1, the complete variable domain reads DSGVTQTPKHLITATGQRVTLRCSPRSGDLSVYWYQQSLDQGLQFLIQYYNGEERAKGNILERFSAQQFPDLHSELNLSSLELGDSALYFCASSAGGQGEYTEAFFGQGTRLTVV.

This clonotype came up many times. The CDR3 DNA follows: TGTGCCAGCAGTTTACTCGGGACGGGGGAGACCCAGTACTTC. Amino acids: CASSLLGTGETQYF. J is TRBJ2-5 and V is TRBV28; D is perhaps TRBD1 or TRBD2 (5 bases each). The CDR3 runs 14 residues. Trimming removed 2 bases from V and 5 bases from J, with 12 bases in between. CDR1 is MDHEN and CDR2 is SYDVKM in the germline V gene.

This clonotype was seen many times. V and J are TRBV12-3 or TRBV12-4 and TRBJ2-3; perhaps TRBD2 as D (6 bases). The CDR3 has 19 residues. Trimming pared 1 base from V and 0 bases from J, leaving 20 bases between. As DNA, the CDR3 is TGTGCCAGCAGTTTAGAATCACGGTGGCGGGGAGAGAGCACAGATACGCAGTATTTT. Its protein product is CASSLESRWRGESTDTQYF.

The chain carries TRBV2 and TRBJ2-3; 7 nucleotides line up with TRBD2. The CDR3 length is 13 residues. V trimming: 8 bases; J trimming: 2 bases; junction bases outside the gene matches: 4. Germline CDR1 is SNHLY and CDR2 is FYNNEI. The CDR3 region has the DNA TGTGCCAGCCTAGCGGAGCCCACAGATACGCAGTATTTT. Translating it yields CASLAEPTDTQYF. The complete variable domain, with remaining parts taken from reference TRBV2 and TRBJ2-3, reads EPEVTQTPSHQVTQMGQEVILRCVPISNHLYFYWYRQILGQKVEFLVSFYNNEISEKSEIFDDQFSVERPDGSNFTLKIRSTKLEDSAMYFCASLAEPTDTQYFGPGTRLTVL.

This clonotype ranks as medium-sized. The V gene is TRBV28, the J gene TRBJ2-7, with TRBD2 matching over 9 bases. In germline, CDR1 is MDHEN, CDR2 SYDVKM. The CDR3 extends over 14 amino acids. The V gene end was trimmed by 2 bases and the J gene end by 5 bases; junction bases not matched to a gene: 4. The CDR3 DNA sequence: TGTGCCAGCAGTTTAGGGCTAGCGGGGCACGAGCAGTACTTC. This translates into CASSLGLAGHEQYF.

This clonotype came up many times. The chain carries TRBV19 and TRBJ1-5, with D unresolved. The length of the CDR3 is 17 residues. Trimming cost V 3 bases and J 4 bases, with 19 bases left between them. CDR1 and CDR2 from the germline V gene are LNHDA and SQIVND (reference sequence). The CDR3 DNA sequence: TGTGCCAGTAGTATCGACTCGGCCCCCCGGCGGAATCAGCCCCAGCATTTT. Amino acid sequence: CASSIDSAPRRNQPQHF.

For the CDR3, the DNA is TGCAGTGCTGATAGCGGGGGGAGCTGGGAGCAGTACTTC. Amino acid sequence: CSADSGGSWEQYF. The V gene is TRBV20-1, the J gene TRBJ2-7; 10 positions agree with TRBD2. The CDR3 consists of 13 residues. The junction had 8 bases not matched to a gene; V was cut back by 5 bases and J by 7 bases. The germline V gene has CDR1 DFQATT and CDR2 SNEGSKA (reference sequence).

This clonotype has at least ten counts. The CDR3 sequence is CASSLISGGLGEQFF. The CDR3 DNA reads TGCGCCAGCAGCCTCATTAGCGGGGGCTTAGGTGAGCAGTTCTTC. V and J are TRBV5-1 and TRBJ2-1, with TRBD2 matching 9 bases. The CDR3 sequence is 15 residues long. Germline V CDR1 and CDR2: SGHRS, YFSETQ. Trimming at V came to 4 bases and at J to 9 bases, leaving 11 bases not matched to a gene.

V and J are TRBV6-2 or TRBV6-3 and TRBJ2-3; 7 bases fit TRBD2. V lost 8 bases, J lost 2 bases, and 10 bases stayed unmatched. CDR3 length: 15 amino acids. Germline V lookup: CDR1 MNHEY, CDR2 SVGEGT. CDR3 in amino acids: CASRSAGDHTDTQYF. CDR3 DNA sequence: TGTGCCAGCCGTAGCGCGGGGGACCACACAGATACGCAGTATTTT.

This clonotype has ten or more counts. The chain recombines TRBV20-1 with TRBJ1-5; unclear D gene. This CDR3 region has 15 residues. Germline lookup yields CDR1 DFQATT and CDR2 SNEGSKA (reference sequence). Trimming shortened V by 4 bases and J by 0 bases, and 13 bases separated the two germline ends. The CDR3 region is CSATIRGYSNQPQHF. Here the CDR3 DNA reads TGCAGTGCTACGATCAGAGGGTATAGCAATCAGCCCCAGCATTTT.

This clonotype was observed a few times. The chain is built from TRBV12-3 or TRBV12-4 and TRBJ1-4; tentatively, D is TRBD1 (6 bases). Trimming took off 6 bases at V and 0 bases at J, with 8 bases between the two ends. This CDR3 has 14 amino acids. The CDR3 DNA follows: TGTGCCAGCAGCCGACAGGCAACTAATGAAAAACTGTTTTTT. Amino acids: CASSRQATNEKLFF.

This clonotype was observed many times. The CDR3 spells CASSLTSASGVEQYF. In nucleotides, the CDR3 is TGTGCCAGCTCACTAACCTCAGCCAGCGGCGTCGAGCAGTACTTC. The chain employs TRBV18 and TRBJ2-7; tentatively, D is TRBD2 (5 bases). V was pared by 4 bases and J by 6 bases, with 19 bases between. CDR3 length: 15 residues. The germline CDR1 and CDR2 sequences are KGHSH and LQKENI.

In this sample, this clonotype turned up many times. V and J are TRBV2 and TRBJ1-1, with D hard to call. CDR3 length equals 13 residues. The V gene lost 7 bases and the J gene lost 1 base, with 10 bases spanning the gap. Germline V gene sequence: CDR1 SNHLY, CDR2 FYNNEI. The CDR3 is CASTSQQNTEAFF. CDR3 in DNA: TGTGCCAGCACTTCACAGCAGAACACTGAAGCTTTCTTT. Filled out from reference TRBV2 and TRBJ1-1, the complete variable domain reads EPEVTQTPSHQVTQMGQEVILRCVPISNHLYFYWYRQILGQKVEFLVSFYNNEISEKSEIFDDQFSVERPDGSNFTLKIRSTKLEDSAMYFCASTSQQNTEAFFGQGTRLTVV.

At least ten counts were recorded for this clonotype. V usage is TRBV29-1 and J usage is TRBJ1-4; 9 bases are a match to TRBD1. With 2 bases clipped from V and 6 bases from J, the junction kept 7 bases outside the gene matches. This CDR3 contains 15 residues. The germline V gene encodes CDR1 SQVTM and CDR2 ANQGSEA. In DNA, the CDR3 is TGCAGCGTTGAAACGCCCGGGACAGGGCATGAAAAACTGTTTTTT. It yields the protein CSVETPGTGHEKLFF.

This clonotype was recorded a few times. The chain couples TRBV27 to TRBJ2-1, with TRBD2 matching 7 bases. Germline V gives CDR1 MNHEY, CDR2 SMNVEV (reference sequence). The CDR3 spans 15 residues. J lost 4 bases, V lost 6 bases, and 9 bases had no gene match. CDR3 sequence (DNA): TGTGCCAGCAGCCCACTCTCGGGGGGATACAATGAGCAGTTCTTC. Protein sequence: CASSPLSGGYNEQFF.

The chain links TRBV5-1 to TRBJ2-7; the match to TRBD2 covers 12 bases. Trimming took 9 bases from V and 3 from J; bases not matched to a gene: 7. CDR1 and CDR2 from the germline V gene are SGHRS and YFSETQ. CDR3 length: 14 residues. The CDR3 region is CATALAGGVYEQYF. Here the CDR3 DNA reads TGCGCCACCGCACTAGCGGGGGGCGTCTACGAGCAGTACTTC.

The chain combines TRBV7-3 with TRBJ1-6; no firm D call. CDR3 size: 15 residues. CDR1 and CDR2 from the germline V gene are SGHTA and FQGTGA. Trimming took 5 bases from V and 0 from J, leaving 8 bases between them. As DNA, the CDR3 is TGTGCCAGCAGCCTTCTGAGCTCCTATAATTCACCCCTCCACTTT. It specifies CASSLLSSYNSPLHF.

Ten or more counts support this clonotype. The chain combines TRBV29-1 with TRBJ2-3; the D gene is possibly TRBD1 (6 bases). CDR3 length: 13 amino acids. Trimming removed 6 bases at V and 0 bases at J, with 10 bases between. CDR1 and CDR2 from the germline V gene are SQVTM and ANQGSEA. CDR3 DNA: TGCAGCGTAGGACAGTCTAGCACAGATACGCAGTATTTT. Translation gives CSVGQSSTDTQYF.